This T cell receptor beta chain was documented in a study of T cell responses to AZD1222 COVID-19 vaccine. Study conclusions and caveats: The peak T cell response came first, and repertoires were sampled only after it. Spike-specific TCRs gained breadth and depth after people received two AZD1222 doses. Reportedly, nearly half the spike-specific TCRs target unmutated variant regions.

V was shortened by 3 bases and J by 14 bases, with 9 bases between the two germline ends. This CDR3 spans 11 amino acids. Germline-derived CDR1 and CDR2 are SGHKS and YYEKEE (reference sequence). Only in-frame clones appear in the TCRdb table, and some are missing; sequencing was by immunoSEQ multiplex PCR. This table has about 140,000 clones, 92% appearing once. Concerning this clone itself: Antigen unknown.

Sequenced material: peripheral blood, taken 28 days after the second AZD1222 dose. The TCR sequence derives from an adult who received the AZD1222 COVID-19 vaccine. The gene calls are TRBV5-5 and TRBJ1-6, with D tentatively TRBD1 (5 bases). DNA for the CDR3: TGTGCCAGCAGCTCAGGGCTAACCCTCCACTTT. Translated, it gives CASSSGLTLHF.